This paragraph covers one TCR beta chain sequence. Antigen unknown. These data come from a study of shared clonotypes between healthy human individuals. Germline CDR1 reads SEHNR; CDR2 reads FQNEAQ (reference sequence). Trimming at V came to 4 bases and at J to 4 bases, leaving 10 bases not matched to a gene. The CDR3 is made up of 17 amino acids. Study-wide results and limits: Memory subsets generally showed smaller estimated richness than naive subsets did. Only a few donors were included, so the genetic and exposure-history diversity represented was limited.

The protocol was immunoSEQ multiplex PCR, while the TCRdb copy is restricted to in-frame clones and leaves out a portion. This table holds about 960,000 clones, 76% found once. The sequenced sample consisted of memory CD4+ T cells sorted from blood. Subset denoted: CD45RA-negative fraction. This TCR came from a man in his late teens or twenties in good health. This sequence joins TRBV7-9 and TRBJ2-5; TRBD2 matches at 12 bases. The CDR3 DNA follows: TGTGCCAGCAGCTCGAGGGTGACTAGCGGGAGCTCAGAGACCCAGTACTTC. This sequence encodes CASSSRVTSGSSETQYF.